This T cell receptor beta chain emerged from a study of immune evolution from preneoplasia to lung adenocarcinoma. In the study overall: HLA loss of heterozygosity: 5.5% to 8.5% AIS, approximately 15% MIA, approximately 31% ADC, none AAH.

The sample holds a few counts of this clone. Germline V lookup: CDR1 GTSNPN, CDR2 SVGIG (reference sequence). The CDR3 totals 17 residues. J was trimmed by 3 bases and V by 0 bases; bases with no gene match: 10. Sequencing was performed with immunoSEQ multiplex PCR; in TCRdb, only in-frame clones are kept and a portion is missing. The sample records about 6,300 clones, around 80% being singletons. The receptor was derived from a person between 60 and 79 years old with lung adenocarcinoma. The rearrangement links TRBV30 to TRBJ2-2; TRBD2 aligns across 7 bases. The sequencing input was FFPE minimally invasive lung adenocarcinoma tissue. CDR3 in amino acids: CAWSVLKASGYTGELFF. In DNA form, the CDR3 reads TGTGCCTGGAGTGTACTGAAGGCTAGCGGCTACACCGGGGAGCTGTTTTTT.